This T cell receptor (beta chain) was obtained from a study of CD8+CD57+ T cells in acquired aplastic anemia. Whole-study context: DNA recovered from sorted CD4+ and CD8+ cells had a mean of about 3 ug. Study-wide results and caveats: Controls did not differ significantly from patients in CD8+ Simpson's diversity.

Trimming took 1 base from V and 0 from J, leaving 4 bases between them. The germline V gene has CDR1 KGHDR and CDR2 SFDVKD. CDR3 length: 14 residues. All sequencing subjects had displayed CD8+CD57+ cell expansion on flow cytometry. Among the patients, none had received any therapy at the time of blood sampling. This clonotype was recorded many times. Antigen: not known. TCR beta VDJ and CDR3 were profiled, and genomic DNA was the template. TCRdb redid the calling of the reads with MiXCR, one entry per CDR3 protein. The data show under 200,000 distinct CDR3 sequences, around 47% seen once. The sample consisted of sorted CD4+, CD8+, or CD8+CD57+ T cells (not recorded which) from PBMCs. The receptor's source is a human donor with aplastic anemia. The rearrangement links TRBV24-1 to TRBJ2-3; D ambiguous. The DNA for the CDR3 is TGTGCCACCAGTGATTTCGCTAGCACAGATACGCAGTATTTT. Translated: CATSDFASTDTQYF.